This T cell receptor (beta chain) was documented in a study of monozygotic twins with inflammatory bowel disease (dated by TCRdb to between 2018 and 2021). About the full investigation: The full study comprised 28 monozygotic twin pairs: nine German pairs (four IBD-concordant, five IBD-discordant) and 19 IBD-discordant Danish pairs. Each individual had, on average, about 151 000 unique TCRalpha sequences and 181 000 unique TCRbeta sequences available for analysis. The search for disease-associated traits relied mainly on comparing, within discordant pairs, IBD patients with their genetically identical healthy co-twins. Results the study describes overall, beyond this receptor: No difference in repertoire similarity was observed between concordant and discordant twins, possibly owing to limited statistical power. IBD patients shared fewer clonotypes with other individuals than healthy twins did, most markedly in patients showing signs of disease activity. Measured by the inverse Simpson index, TCRbeta repertoire diversity was lower in IBD patients than in their healthy co-twins. Because patients received different immunosuppressive treatments, the repertoires may have picked up extra background noise and variability between individuals. The analysis was unable to tell apart different T cell subtypes. No single strong signal or clonotype linked to IBD turned up in the results, so the idea that one exists was not supported.

A roughly 2.5 ml peripheral blood sample was drawn into PAXgene tubes per donor and stored at -80°C. Without T cell sorting, total RNA was isolated from whole blood using the PAXgene blood miRNA kit on an automated QIAcube. Deep TCRalpha and TCRbeta repertoire profiling with unique molecular barcoding was performed on peripheral blood of monozygotic twin pairs concordant or discordant for inflammatory bowel disease. For every twin pair, smoking habits were documented, and each individual was categorised as a current, former or never smoker. The library was made by 5' RACE. The input for every TCR library was roughly 4,000 ng of total RNA. For each sample, cDNA synthesis was carried out in eight separate reactions using SMARTScribe reverse transcriptase. Unique molecular identifiers containing a 6-nucleotide sample barcode were introduced through template switching during cDNA synthesis. Two nested PCRs of roughly 15 and 9 cycles amplified the TCRalpha and TCRbeta cDNA, and bead purification followed each PCR. Before amplification, cDNA was treated with uracil DNA-glycosylase and purified using the QIAquick PCR purification kit. In the second PCR, Illumina TruSeq-compatible adapters and sample-specific barcodes were added. Library quality and concentration were checked on TapeStation and Qubit, and libraries were pooled at approximately 5 ng each. Pooled libraries were sequenced on an Illumina HiSeq2500 single-index Rapid Run with 2 x 100 bp reads and custom sequencing primers. The paper's data handling went like this. MiGEC version 1.2.6 was used for UMI-based consensus assembly to correct PCR and sequencing errors. MiXCR version 2.1.1 was used to carry out V(D)J alignment, clonotype assembly and CDR3 extraction. To normalise gene usage, clonotype sharing and MAIT/NKT TCR abundance, the analysis used the top 1000, 10 000 and 20 000 clonotypes per sample. Diversity was computed as the inverse Simpson index with the vegan R package after downsampling to 27 000 UMIs. Paired Mann-Whitney U tests were applied to discordant twin pairs, and Benjamini-Hochberg correction was used for multiple testing. TCRdb reprocessed the reads, and each CDR3 protein sequence is entered once, without DNA. The V and J calls here are based on TCRdb, not the publication. The record for this sample contains 150,000 or so distinct CDR3 sequences. The ten largest clones take up less than 7.5% of the sample.

The CDR3 contains 14 residues, cysteine and phenylalanine counted. No DNA is given. The germline V gene provides CDR1 KGHSH and CDR2 LQKENI. Comment on this clonotype: It has no known antigen specificity.

Sequencing input: blood. This clonotype originated in a human donor with ulcerative colitis or Crohn's disease, or a healthy co-twin of an affected twin (not recorded which). The sequence joins TRBV18 to TRBJ2-5; TCRdb calls TRBD1, which cannot be checked without DNA. CDR3 sequence: CASSPPSRWETQYF. The full variable domain, completed from the reference TRBV18 and TRBJ2-5 proteins outside the CDR3, reads NAGVMQNPRHLVRRRGQEARLRCSPMKGHSHVYWYRQLPEEGLKFMVYLQKENIIDESGMPKERFSAEFPKEGPSILRIQQVVRGDSAAYFCASSPPSRWETQYFGPGTRLLVL.